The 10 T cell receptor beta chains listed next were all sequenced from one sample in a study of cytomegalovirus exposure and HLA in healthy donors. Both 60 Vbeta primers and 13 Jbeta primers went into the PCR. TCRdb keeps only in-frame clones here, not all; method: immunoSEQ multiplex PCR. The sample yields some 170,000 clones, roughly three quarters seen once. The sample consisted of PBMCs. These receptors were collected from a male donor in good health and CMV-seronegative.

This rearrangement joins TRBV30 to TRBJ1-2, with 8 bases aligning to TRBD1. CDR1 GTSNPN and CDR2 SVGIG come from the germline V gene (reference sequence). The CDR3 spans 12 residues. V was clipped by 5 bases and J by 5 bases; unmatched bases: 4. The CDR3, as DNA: TGTGCCTGGGGACAGGGTGTTTATGGCTACACCTTC. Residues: CAWGQGVYGYTF.

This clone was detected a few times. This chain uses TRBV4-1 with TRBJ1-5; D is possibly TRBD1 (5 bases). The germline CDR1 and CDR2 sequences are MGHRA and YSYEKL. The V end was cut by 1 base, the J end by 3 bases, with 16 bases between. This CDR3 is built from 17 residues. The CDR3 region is CASSQGFQGYNNQPQHF. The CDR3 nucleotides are TGCGCCAGCAGCCAAGGGTTTCAGGGATATAACAATCAGCCCCAGCATTTT.

CDR3 bases: TGTGCCAGCAGTTCAGCGAAGAAGAAACCCCCGAGGACAGGGACTTGGGATGAGCAGTTCTTC. Amino acids: CASSSAKKKPPRTGTWDEQFF. This chain uses TRBV28 with TRBJ2-1, with 8 bases fitting TRBD1. J lost 8 bases, V lost 4 bases, and 28 bases had no gene match. Per the germline V gene, CDR1 is MDHEN and CDR2 is SYDVKM. The CDR3 has 21 residues. Full variable domain (rest looked up from reference TRBV28 and TRBJ2-1): DVKVTQSSRYLVKRTGEKVFLECVQDMDHENMFWYRQDPGLGLRLIYFSYDVKMKEKGDIPEGYSVSREKKERFSLILESASTNQTSMYLCASSSAKKKPPRTGTWDEQFFGPGTRLTVL.

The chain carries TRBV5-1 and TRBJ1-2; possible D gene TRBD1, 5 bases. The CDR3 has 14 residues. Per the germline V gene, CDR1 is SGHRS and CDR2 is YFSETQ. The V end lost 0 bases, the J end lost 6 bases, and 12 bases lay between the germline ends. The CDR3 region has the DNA TGCGCCAGCAGCTTGGGAGTAGACAGCCATGGCTACACCTTC. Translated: CASSLGVDSHGYTF.

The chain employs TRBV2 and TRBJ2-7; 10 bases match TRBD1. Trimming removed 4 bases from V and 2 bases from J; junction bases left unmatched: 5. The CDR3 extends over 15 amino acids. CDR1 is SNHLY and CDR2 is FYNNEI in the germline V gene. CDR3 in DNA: TGTGCCAGCAGTGGACCGGGACAGGGGCCCTACGAGCAGTACTTC. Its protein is CASSGPGQGPYEQYF.

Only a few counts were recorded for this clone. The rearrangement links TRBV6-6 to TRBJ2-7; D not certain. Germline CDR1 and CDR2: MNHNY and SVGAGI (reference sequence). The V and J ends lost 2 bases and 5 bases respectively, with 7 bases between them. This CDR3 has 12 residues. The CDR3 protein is CASSYPPDEQYF. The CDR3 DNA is TGTGCCAGCAGTTACCCTCCCGACGAGCAGTACTTC.

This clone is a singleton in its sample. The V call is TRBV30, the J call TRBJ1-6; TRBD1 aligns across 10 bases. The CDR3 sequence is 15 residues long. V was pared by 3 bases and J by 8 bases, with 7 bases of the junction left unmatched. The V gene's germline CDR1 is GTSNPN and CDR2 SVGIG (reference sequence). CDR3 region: CAWRVGQGDHSPLHF. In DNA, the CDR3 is TGTGCCTGGAGGGTAGGACAGGGGGATCATTCACCCCTCCACTTT.

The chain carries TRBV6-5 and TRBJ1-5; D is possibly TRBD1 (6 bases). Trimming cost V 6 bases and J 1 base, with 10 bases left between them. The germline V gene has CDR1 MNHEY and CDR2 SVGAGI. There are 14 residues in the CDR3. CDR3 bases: TGTGCCAGCAGACGAGGACAGAGCAATCAGCCCCAGCATTTT. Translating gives CASRRGQSNQPQHF.

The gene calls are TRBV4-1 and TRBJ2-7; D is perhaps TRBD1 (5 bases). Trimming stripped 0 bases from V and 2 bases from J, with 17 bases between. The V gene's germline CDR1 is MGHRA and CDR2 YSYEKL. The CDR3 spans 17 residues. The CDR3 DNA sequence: TGCGCCAGCAGCCAAGAAAAGGACACCCAGTGGCCCTACGAGCAGTACTTC. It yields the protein CASSQEKDTQWPYEQYF.

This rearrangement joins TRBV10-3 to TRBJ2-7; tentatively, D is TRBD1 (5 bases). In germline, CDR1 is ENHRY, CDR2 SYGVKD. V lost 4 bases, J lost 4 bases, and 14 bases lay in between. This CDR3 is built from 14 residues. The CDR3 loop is CAISGSQGPYEQYF. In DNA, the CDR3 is TGTGCCATCAGTGGGAGTCAGGGCCCTTACGAGCAGTACTTC.